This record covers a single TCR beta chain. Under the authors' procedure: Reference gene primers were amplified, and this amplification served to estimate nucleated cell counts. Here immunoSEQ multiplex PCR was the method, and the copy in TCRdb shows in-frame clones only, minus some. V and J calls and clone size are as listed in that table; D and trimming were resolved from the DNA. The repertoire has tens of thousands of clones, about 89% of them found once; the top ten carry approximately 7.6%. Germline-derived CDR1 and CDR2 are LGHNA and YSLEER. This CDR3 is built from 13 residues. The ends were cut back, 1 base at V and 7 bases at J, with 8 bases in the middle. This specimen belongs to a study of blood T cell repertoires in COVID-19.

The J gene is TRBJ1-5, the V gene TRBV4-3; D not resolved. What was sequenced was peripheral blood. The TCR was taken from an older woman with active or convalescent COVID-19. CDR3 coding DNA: TGCGCCAGCAGCCAAGGTGCGTTACAGCCCCAGCATTTT. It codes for CASSQGALQPQHF.